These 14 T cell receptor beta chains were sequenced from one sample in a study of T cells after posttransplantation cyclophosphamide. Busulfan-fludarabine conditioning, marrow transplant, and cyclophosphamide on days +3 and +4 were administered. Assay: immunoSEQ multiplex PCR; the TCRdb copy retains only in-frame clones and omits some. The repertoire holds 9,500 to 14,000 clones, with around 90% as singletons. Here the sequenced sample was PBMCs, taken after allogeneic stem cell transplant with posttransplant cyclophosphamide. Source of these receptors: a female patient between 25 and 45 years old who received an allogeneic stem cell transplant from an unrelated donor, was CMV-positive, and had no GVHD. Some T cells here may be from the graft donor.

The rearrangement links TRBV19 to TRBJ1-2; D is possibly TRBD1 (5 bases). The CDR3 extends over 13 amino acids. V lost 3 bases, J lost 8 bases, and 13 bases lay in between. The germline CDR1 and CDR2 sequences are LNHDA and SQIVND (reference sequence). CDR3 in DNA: TGTGCCAGTAGTATTGGGGCAGGGTTCGGCTACACCTTC. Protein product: CASSIGAGFGYTF.

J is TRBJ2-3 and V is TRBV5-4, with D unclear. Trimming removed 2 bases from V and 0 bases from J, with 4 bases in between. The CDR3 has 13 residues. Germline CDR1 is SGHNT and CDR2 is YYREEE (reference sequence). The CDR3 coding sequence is TGTGCCAGCAGCTTCGGGAGCACAGATACGCAGTATTTT. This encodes CASSFGSTDTQYF.

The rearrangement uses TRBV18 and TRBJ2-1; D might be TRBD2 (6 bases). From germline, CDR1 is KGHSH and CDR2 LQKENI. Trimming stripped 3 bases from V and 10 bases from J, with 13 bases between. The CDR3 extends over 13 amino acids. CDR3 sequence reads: CASSPYWGVEQFF. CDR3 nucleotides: TGTGCCAGCTCACCCTACTGGGGGGTCGAGCAGTTCTTC.

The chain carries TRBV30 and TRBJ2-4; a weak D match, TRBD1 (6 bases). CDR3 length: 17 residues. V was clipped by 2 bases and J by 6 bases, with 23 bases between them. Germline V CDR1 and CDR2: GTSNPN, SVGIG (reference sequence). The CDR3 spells CAWSIGLNQGKGNIQYF. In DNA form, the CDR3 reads TGTGCCTGGAGTATAGGACTCAATCAGGGGAAAGGAAACATTCAGTACTTC.

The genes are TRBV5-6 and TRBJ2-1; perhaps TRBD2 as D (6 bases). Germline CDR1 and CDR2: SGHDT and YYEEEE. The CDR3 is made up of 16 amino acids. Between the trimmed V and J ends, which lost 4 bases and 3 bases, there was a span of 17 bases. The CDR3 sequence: CASSSTGTSFYNEQFF. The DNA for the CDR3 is TGTGCCAGCAGCAGTACCGGGACTTCTTTCTACAATGAGCAGTTCTTC. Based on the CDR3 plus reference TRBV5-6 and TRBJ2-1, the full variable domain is DAGVTQSPTHLIKTRGQQVTLRCSPKSGHDTVSWYQQALGQGPQFIFQYYEEEERQRGNFPDRFSGHQFPNYSSELNVNALLLGDSALYLCASSSTGTSFYNEQFFGPGTRLTVL.

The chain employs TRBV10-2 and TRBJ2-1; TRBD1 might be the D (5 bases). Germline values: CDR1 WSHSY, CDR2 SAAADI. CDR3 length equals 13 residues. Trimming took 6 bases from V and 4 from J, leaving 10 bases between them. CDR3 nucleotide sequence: TGCGCCAGCAGCGTAAACAGGTACAATGAGCAGTTCTTC. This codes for CASSVNRYNEQFF.

CDR3 sequence (DNA): TGTGCCAGCAGTGAATGGGCTAGCGGGACCACAGATACGCAGTATTTT. This translates into CASSEWASGTTDTQYF. The chain joins TRBV25-1 to TRBJ2-3; TRBD2 matches at 9 bases. V lost 1 base to trimming and J lost 2 bases; unmatched junction nucleotides: 4. From germline, CDR1 is MGHDK and CDR2 SYGVNS. The CDR3 totals 16 residues.

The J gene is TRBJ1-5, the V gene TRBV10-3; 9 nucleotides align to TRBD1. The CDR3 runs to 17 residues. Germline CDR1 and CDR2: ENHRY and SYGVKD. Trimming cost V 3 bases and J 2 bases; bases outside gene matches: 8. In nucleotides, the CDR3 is TGTGCCATCAGTGAATCCTTACAGGGGGCCGGCAATCAGCCCCAGCATTTT. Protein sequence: CAISESLQGAGNQPQHF.

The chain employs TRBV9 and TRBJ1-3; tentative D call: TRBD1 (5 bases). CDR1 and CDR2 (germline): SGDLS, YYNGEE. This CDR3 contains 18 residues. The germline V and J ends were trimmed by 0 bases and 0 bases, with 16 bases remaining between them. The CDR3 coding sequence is TGTGCCAGCAGCGTAGCAGGGTCGGGTTCCCTCTCTGGAAACACCATATATTTT. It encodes CASSVAGSGSLSGNTIYF.

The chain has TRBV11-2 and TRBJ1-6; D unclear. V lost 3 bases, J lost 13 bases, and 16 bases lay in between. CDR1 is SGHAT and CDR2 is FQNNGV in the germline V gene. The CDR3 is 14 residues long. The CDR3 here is CASSLSVFGSPLHF. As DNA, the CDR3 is TGTGCCAGCAGCTTGTCCGTATTCGGGAGTCCCCTCCACTTT.

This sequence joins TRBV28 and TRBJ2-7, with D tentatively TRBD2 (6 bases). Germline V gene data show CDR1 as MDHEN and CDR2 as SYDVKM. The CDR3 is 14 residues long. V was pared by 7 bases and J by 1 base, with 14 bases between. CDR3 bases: TGTGCCAGCATGGGGCGGCGGGGATCCTACGAGCAGTACTTC. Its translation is CASMGRRGSYEQYF.

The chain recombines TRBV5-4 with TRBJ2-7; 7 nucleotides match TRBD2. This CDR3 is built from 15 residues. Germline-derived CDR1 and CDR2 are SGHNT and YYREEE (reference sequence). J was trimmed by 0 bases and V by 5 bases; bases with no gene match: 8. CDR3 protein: CASSPPGRPSYEQYF. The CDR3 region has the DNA TGTGCCAGCAGTCCCCCCGGGAGGCCCTCCTACGAGCAGTACTTC.

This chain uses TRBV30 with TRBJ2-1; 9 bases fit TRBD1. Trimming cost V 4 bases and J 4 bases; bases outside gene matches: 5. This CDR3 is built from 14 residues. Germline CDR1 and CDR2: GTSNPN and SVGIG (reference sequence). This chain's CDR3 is CAWNRDRVYNEQFF. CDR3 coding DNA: TGTGCCTGGAACCGGGACAGGGTATACAATGAGCAGTTCTTC.

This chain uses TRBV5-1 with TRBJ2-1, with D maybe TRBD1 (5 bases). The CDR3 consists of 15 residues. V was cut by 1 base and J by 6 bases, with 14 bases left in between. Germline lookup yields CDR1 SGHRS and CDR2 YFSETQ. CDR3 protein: CASSLSPGYRNEQFF. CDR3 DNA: TGCGCCAGCAGCTTGAGTCCAGGGTATCGCAATGAGCAGTTCTTC.